The sequence of this T cell receptor beta chain was determined in a study of glioma-infiltrating T cells after dendritic cell vaccination. Across the whole study: Samples are from glioblastoma patients in Phase I and II dendritic cell vaccine trials.

Produced via immunoSEQ multiplex PCR; TCRdb's table is partial and in-frame only. This table holds tens of thousands of clones, roughly four fifths found once. Time point given: after dendritic cell vaccination, including at tumor progression/relapse. PBMC sampling occurred before vaccination, two weeks after the third dose, and at progression. Germline assignment: CDR1 MGHRA and CDR2 YSYEKL. V dropped 5 bases and J dropped 2; count of bases not matched to a gene: 21. This CDR3 contains 21 residues. The clonotype was recovered from a human donor with glioblastoma. Sequencing used blood, obtained after dendritic cell vaccination. The gene calls are TRBV4-1 and TRBJ2-4, with 10 bases matching TRBD1. The CDR3 DNA reads as TGCGCCAGCAGCACCCAGACCCGGGACAGGGGTATTGGGGGGTCCAAAAACATTCAGTACTTC. Translation gives CASSTQTRDRGIGGSKNIQYF.